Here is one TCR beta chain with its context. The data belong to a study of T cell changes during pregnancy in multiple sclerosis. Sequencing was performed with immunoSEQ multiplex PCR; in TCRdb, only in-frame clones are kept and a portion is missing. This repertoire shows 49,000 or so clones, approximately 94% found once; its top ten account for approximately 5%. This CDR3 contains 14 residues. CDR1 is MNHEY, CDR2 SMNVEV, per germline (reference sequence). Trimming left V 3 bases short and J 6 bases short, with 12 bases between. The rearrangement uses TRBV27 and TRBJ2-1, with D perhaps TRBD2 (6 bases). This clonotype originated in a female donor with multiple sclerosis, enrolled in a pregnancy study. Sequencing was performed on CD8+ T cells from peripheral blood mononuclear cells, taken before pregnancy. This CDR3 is CASSLGGDGNEQFF. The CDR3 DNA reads TGTGCCAGCAGTTTGGGGGGAGATGGCAATGAGCAGTTCTTC.